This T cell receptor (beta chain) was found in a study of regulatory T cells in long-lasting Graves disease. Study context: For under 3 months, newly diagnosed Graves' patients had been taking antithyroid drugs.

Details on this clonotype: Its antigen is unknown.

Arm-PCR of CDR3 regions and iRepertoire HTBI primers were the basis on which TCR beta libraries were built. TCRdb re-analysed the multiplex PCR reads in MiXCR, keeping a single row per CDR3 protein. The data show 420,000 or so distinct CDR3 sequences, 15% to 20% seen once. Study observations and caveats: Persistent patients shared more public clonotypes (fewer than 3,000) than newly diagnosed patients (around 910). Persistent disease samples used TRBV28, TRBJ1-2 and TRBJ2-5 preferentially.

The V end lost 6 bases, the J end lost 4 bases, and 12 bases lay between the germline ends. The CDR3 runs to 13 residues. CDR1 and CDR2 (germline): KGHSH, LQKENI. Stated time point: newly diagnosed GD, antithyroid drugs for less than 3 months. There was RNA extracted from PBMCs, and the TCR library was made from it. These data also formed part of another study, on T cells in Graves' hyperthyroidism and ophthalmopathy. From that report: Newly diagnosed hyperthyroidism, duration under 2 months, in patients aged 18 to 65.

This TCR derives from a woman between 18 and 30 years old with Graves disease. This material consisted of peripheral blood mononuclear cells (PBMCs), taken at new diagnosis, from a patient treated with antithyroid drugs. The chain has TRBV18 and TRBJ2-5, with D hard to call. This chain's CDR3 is CASSPDTRETQYF. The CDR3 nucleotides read TGTGCCAGCTCGCCAGACACTCGAGAGACCCAGTACTTC.